One sample yielded the 31 T cell receptor beta chains listed below, sequenced in a study of shared clonotypes between healthy human individuals (TCRdb year 2020). Libraries were built with the immunoSEQ multiplex PCR assay. Sourced from immuneACCESS, this table was stored by TCRdb with only in-frame sequences that have V and J called. A share of the clones is absent; for the studies checked, an unresolved V gene accounts for under half, and the remainder has no known explanation. The sample contains 600,000 to 750,000 clones, about nine tenths of them found a single time. The top ten constitute more than 30% of the sample. Input material: memory CD8+ T cells from PBMCs. The cell subset or site tag for this specimen amounts to: CD45RO+ cells pooled with CCR7-negative TemRA cells. These TCRs come from a man in his late teens or twenties in good health. Some clones in this sample may be carry-over from other donors' samples.

This clone came up many times. J is TRBJ2-3 and V is TRBV27; 9 bases are shared with TRBD2. The CDR3 has 17 amino acids. Trimming removed 2 bases from V and 4 bases from J; junction bases left unmatched: 10. Germline values: CDR1 MNHEY, CDR2 SMNVEV (reference sequence). CDR3 nucleotide sequence: TGTGCCAGCAGTTTAATCGGGGCGGGAGGGCCCTCAGATACGCAGTATTTT. It codes for CASSLIGAGGPSDTQYF.

The chain couples TRBV7-6 to TRBJ2-7; possibly TRBD1 for D (5 bases). Trimming left V 1 base short and J 2 bases short, with 9 bases between. The CDR3 loop spans 14 amino acids. From germline, CDR1 is SGHVS and CDR2 FNYEAQ. The CDR3 DNA reads TGTGCCAGCAGCTTAGTGGCGACAGCCTACGAGCAGTACTTC. It translates to CASSLVATAYEQYF.

CDR3 bases: TGTGCCAGCAGCTTAAGGACTAGCGGGAACTACGAGCAGTACTTC. Translating it yields CASSLRTSGNYEQYF. The rearrangement links TRBV7-8 to TRBJ2-7; 12 bases line up with TRBD2. Germline V CDR1 and CDR2: SGHVS, FQNEAQ. The trim removed 2 bases at V and 3 bases at J, leaving 2 bases unmatched. This CDR3 comprises 15 residues. The complete variable domain, with remaining parts taken from reference TRBV7-8 and TRBJ2-7, reads GAGVSQSPRYKVAKRGQDVALRCDPISGHVSLFWYQQALGQGPEFLTYFQNEAQLDKSGLPSDRFFAERPEGSVSTLKIQRTQQEDSAVYLCASSLRTSGNYEQYFGPGTRLTVT.

The rearrangement joins TRBV6-6 to TRBJ1-1, with D possibly being TRBD1 (6 bases). This CDR3 is built from 12 residues. V was trimmed by 7 bases and J by 4 bases, leaving 10 bases between them. Germline CDR1 is MNHNY and CDR2 is SVGAGI (reference sequence). CDR3 amino acids: CASTRGGTEAFF. In DNA, the CDR3 is TGTGCCAGCACCAGGGGAGGCACTGAAGCTTTCTTT.

The rearrangement uses TRBV5-1 and TRBJ2-6; 9 nucleotides match TRBD1. Germline CDR1 and CDR2: SGHRS and YFSETQ. J gave up 2 bases and V 4 bases, and 10 bases lay outside the gene matches. This CDR3 has 18 residues. The DNA for the CDR3 is TGCGCCAGCAGCAAGGGGGACAGGGAGAGGACTGGGGCCAACGTCCTGACTTTC. It encodes CASSKGDRERTGANVLTF.

The chain employs TRBV25-1 and TRBJ2-1, with D tentatively TRBD2 (6 bases). The CDR3 covers 18 residues. Germline assignment: CDR1 MGHDK and CDR2 SYGVNS. The V end was cut by 1 base, the J end by 7 bases, with 23 bases between. The CDR3 protein is CASSELPGWGELGNEQFF. CDR3 sequence (DNA): TGTGCCAGCAGTGAATTACCGGGTTGGGGGGAACTAGGGAATGAGCAGTTCTTC.

In this sample, this clone turned up a few times. This sample includes further DNA sequences coding for the same CDR3. The rearrangement uses TRBV7-9 and TRBJ2-1, with D unresolved. Germline CDR1 SEHNR, CDR2 FQNEAQ (reference sequence). The ends were cut back, 3 bases at V and 4 bases at J, with 4 bases in the middle. The CDR3 is 12 residues long. This CDR3 is CASSLGYNEQFF. The CDR3 DNA follows: TGTGCCAGCAGCTTGGGGTACAATGAGCAGTTCTTC.

V is TRBV6-5 and J is TRBJ2-7, with 7 bases matching TRBD2. Germline-derived CDR1 and CDR2 are MNHEY and SVGAGI. This CDR3 is 14 amino acids long. The V and J ends lost 4 bases and 3 bases, in that order; junction bases with no gene match: 6. The CDR3 here is CASSLEGGDYEQYF. CDR3 nucleotide sequence: TGTGCCAGCAGTTTGGAGGGAGGGGACTACGAGCAGTACTTC.

This rearrangement joins TRBV7-9 to TRBJ2-1; either TRBD1 or TRBD2 may supply D (5 bases each). Trimming cost V 2 bases and J 5 bases, with 16 bases left between them. The V gene's germline CDR1 is SEHNR and CDR2 FQNEAQ (reference sequence). This CDR3 comprises 16 residues. This CDR3 is CASSLFDSRGDNEQFF. CDR3 in DNA: TGTGCCAGCAGCTTATTCGACTCCCGAGGGGACAATGAGCAGTTCTTC. Full variable domain (rest looked up from reference TRBV7-9 and TRBJ2-1): DTGVSQNPRHKITKRGQNVTFRCDPISEHNRLYWYRQTLGQGPEFLTYFQNEAQLEKSRLLSDRFSAERPKGSFSTLEIQRTEQGDSAMYLCASSLFDSRGDNEQFFGPGTRLTVL.

This chain joins TRBV27 and TRBJ1-5; a possible D gene is TRBD1 (5 bases). The germline V gene has CDR1 MNHEY and CDR2 SMNVEV (reference sequence). V lost 2 bases to trimming and J lost 0 bases, with 11 bases between them. This CDR3 is 16 amino acids long. The DNA of the CDR3 is TGTGCCAGCAGTTTAAGGGGTCCGGGTAGCAATCAGCCCCAGCATTTT. The encoded protein is CASSLRGPGSNQPQHF.

The J gene is TRBJ1-2, the V gene TRBV7-2; 10 bases are shared with TRBD1. The CDR3 runs to 17 residues. CDR1 SGHTA and CDR2 FQGNSA come from the germline V gene. V lost 1 base and J lost 4; bases outside the gene matches: 9. CDR3 sequence: CASSLDLRQGAGYGYTF. CDR3 bases: TGTGCCAGCAGCTTAGATTTGAGACAGGGGGCCGGCTATGGCTACACCTTC.

The chain employs TRBV28 and TRBJ1-4; a weak D match, TRBD1 (6 bases). Between the trimmed V and J ends, which lost 1 base and 7 bases, there was a span of 10 bases. This CDR3 contains 14 residues. CDR1 is MDHEN, CDR2 SYDVKM, per germline. Written as DNA, the CDR3 is TGTGCCAGCAGTTTATTGGTCAGGGGTGAAAAACTGTTTTTT. Protein product: CASSLLVRGEKLFF.

The chain joins TRBV10-2 to TRBJ2-1, with D tentatively TRBD1 (6 bases). Germline lookup yields CDR1 WSHSY and CDR2 SAAADI. This CDR3 is built from 15 residues. V shed 6 bases and J shed 9 bases, with 21 bases lying between them. CDR3 sequence (DNA): TGCGCCAGCAGCTATGCGCCTTCGTTGGGGGCTGAGCAGTTCTTC. Translated: CASSYAPSLGAEQFF.

The gene calls are TRBV27 and TRBJ2-1; D is unresolved. The CDR3 sequence is 11 residues long. With 10 bases removed from V and 7 bases from J, the gap between germline ends came to 11 bases. Germline assignment: CDR1 MNHEY and CDR2 SMNVEV (reference sequence). For the CDR3, the DNA is TGTGCCACCTTACTGGGGAATGAGCAGTTCTTC. It codes for CATLLGNEQFF.

The chain links TRBV9 to TRBJ2-6; D gene ambiguous. Germline loops: CDR1 SGDLS, CDR2 YYNGEE. The V and J ends lost 5 bases and 1 base respectively, with 13 bases between them. The CDR3 loop spans 16 amino acids. The CDR3 nucleotides are TGTGCCAGCAGTTCCTACCCCGGGTCTGGGGCCAACGTCCTGACTTTC. Translation: CASSSYPGSGANVLTF.

The chain uses TRBV4-2 and TRBJ2-7; D gene ambiguous. V dropped 5 bases and J dropped 5 bases, with 19 bases sitting between them. The germline V gene encodes CDR1 LGHNA and CDR2 YNFKEQ. CDR3 length: 15 residues. In DNA, the CDR3 is TGTGCCAGCAGCGCCCCGGGTATAAGTACTAACGAGCAGTACTTC. Translating it yields CASSAPGISTNEQYF.

The chain carries TRBV5-6 and TRBJ2-1; the D gene could be TRBD1 or TRBD2 (5 bases each). The germline V gene has CDR1 SGHDT and CDR2 YYEEEE. The CDR3 has 15 amino acids. V was shortened by 4 bases and J by 2 bases, with 13 bases between the two germline ends. CDR3 nucleotides: TGTGCCAGCAGCCCCGGGACCTCCCCCTACAATGAGCAGTTCTTC. It specifies CASSPGTSPYNEQFF.

The V call is TRBV4-3, the J call TRBJ2-5; 9 bases agree with TRBD1. The DNA end lines up better with TRBJ2-7; the J call may be wrong. Germline lookup yields CDR1 LGHNA and CDR2 YSLEER. CDR3 size: 15 residues. CDR3 coding DNA: TGCGCCAGCAGCCAAACGGACAGGGGACCTACCGAGCAGTACTTC. As protein: CASSQTDRGPTEQYF.

This clone was seen a few times. The chain employs TRBV4-2 and TRBJ2-3, with D unresolved. The CDR3 is made up of 12 amino acids. V lost 0 bases, J lost 4 bases, and 2 bases lay in between. The germline CDR1 and CDR2 sequences are LGHNA and YNFKEQ. The CDR3 here is CASSQESDTQYF. The CDR3 DNA reads as TGTGCCAGCAGCCAAGAGTCAGATACGCAGTATTTT.

The rearrangement joins TRBV5-1 to TRBJ2-1, with TRBD1 identical over 7 bases. This CDR3 has 14 amino acids. V shed 1 base, J shed 5 bases, and the junction held 3 bases outside the gene matches. Germline loops: CDR1 SGHRS, CDR2 YFSETQ. The CDR3 loop reads CASSLRQGDNEQFF. The CDR3, as DNA: TGCGCCAGCAGCTTGCGGCAGGGGGACAATGAGCAGTTCTTC.

The chain uses TRBV9 and TRBJ1-5; D not certain. Germline V lookup: CDR1 SGDLS, CDR2 YYNGEE. The CDR3 totals 15 residues. V gave up 4 bases and J gave up 0 bases, with 11 bases separating them. The CDR3 is CASSPWRNSNQPQHF. DNA for the CDR3: TGTGCCAGCAGCCCGTGGCGAAATAGCAATCAGCCCCAGCATTTT.

The chain uses TRBV6-5 and TRBJ2-2; no firm D call. Germline CDR1 reads MNHEY; CDR2 reads SVGAGI. Trimming shortened V by 3 bases and J by 0 bases, and 8 bases separated the two germline ends. The CDR3 length is 15 residues. The CDR3 reads CASSYGVANTGELFF. Written as DNA, the CDR3 is TGTGCCAGCAGTTATGGTGTTGCGAACACCGGGGAGCTGTTTTTT.

The rearrangement uses TRBV7-9 and TRBJ2-7, with TRBD2 as a possible D gene (5 bases). Trimming shortened V by 5 bases and J by 5 bases, and 10 bases separated the two germline ends. The length of the CDR3 is 12 residues. Germline values: CDR1 SEHNR, CDR2 FQNEAQ (reference sequence). CDR3 sequence: CASSPGRDEQYF. CDR3 nucleotide sequence: TGTGCCAGCAGCCCCGGGCGGGACGAGCAGTACTTC.

This clone was recorded only once. The chain employs TRBV6-5 and TRBJ1-2; 9 nucleotides line up with TRBD1. In germline, CDR1 is MNHEY, CDR2 SVGAGI. This CDR3 has 16 residues. After removal of 3 bases from V and 4 bases from J, the junction contained 9 bases not matched to a gene. CDR3 nucleotide sequence: TGTGCCAGCAGTTATAGTAAGGGACAGGGAAGCTATGGCTACACCTTC. Amino acids: CASSYSKGQGSYGYTF.

This clone was seen many times. The genes are TRBV7-9 and TRBJ1-5; a possible D gene is TRBD1 (6 bases). The CDR3 consists of 14 residues. CDR1 and CDR2 from the germline V gene are SEHNR and FQNEAQ (reference sequence). Trimming took 1 base from V and 2 from J, leaving 6 bases between them. The CDR3 loop is CASSLGTGNQPQHF. The CDR3 DNA sequence: TGTGCCAGCAGCTTAGGGACAGGCAATCAGCCCCAGCATTTT.

J is TRBJ2-7 and V is TRBV7-6; TRBD1 aligns across 7 bases. The germline gives CDR1 SGHVS, CDR2 FNYEAQ. V shed 4 bases and J 5 bases; nucleotides not matched to a gene: 5. CDR3 size: 13 residues. The CDR3 loop is CASSSRQGNEQYF. DNA of the CDR3: TGTGCCAGCAGCTCAAGACAGGGCAACGAGCAGTACTTC.

The chain uses TRBV10-3 and TRBJ2-1; 14 bases agree with TRBD2. In germline, CDR1 is ENHRY, CDR2 SYGVKD. CDR3 size: 19 residues. V trimming: 2 bases; J trimming: 0 bases; junction bases outside the gene matches: 6. The CDR3 sequence is CAISEPGLAGVSSYNEQFF. For the CDR3, the DNA is TGTGCCATCAGTGAGCCGGGACTAGCGGGAGTTAGCTCCTACAATGAGCAGTTCTTC.

J is TRBJ1-4 and V is TRBV4-2; D call uncertain. Germline-derived CDR1 and CDR2 are LGHNA and YNFKEQ. Trimming removed 0 bases from V and 7 bases from J, with 15 bases in between. The CDR3 spans 16 residues. The CDR3 DNA reads as TGTGCCAGCAGCCAAGAGCAAAGGGATTCGGGTGAAAAACTGTTTTTT. It encodes CASSQEQRDSGEKLFF.

This CDR3 reads CASSLYQGMLGYTF. DNA of the CDR3: TGTGCCAGCAGTTTATACCAGGGTATGCTCGGCTACACCTTC. The chain carries TRBV27 and TRBJ1-2; D might be TRBD1 (5 bases). V was shortened by 1 base and J by 8 bases, with 14 bases between the two germline ends. The CDR3 is 14 amino acids. CDR1 and CDR2 (germline): MNHEY, SMNVEV (reference sequence).

The chain is built from TRBV2 and TRBJ2-3; 8 positions match TRBD2. The CDR3 contains 14 residues. V lost 7 bases and J lost 3; bases outside the gene matches: 6. The germline CDR1 and CDR2 sequences are SNHLY and FYNNEI. This CDR3 reads CASIGGVRTDTQYF. DNA of the CDR3: TGTGCCAGCATCGGGGGGGTTAGAACAGATACGCAGTATTTT.

V and J are TRBV19 and TRBJ2-2; 8 positions match TRBD1. The CDR3 consists of 16 residues. V lost 3 bases, J lost 2 bases, and 5 bases stayed unmatched. Germline V lookup: CDR1 LNHDA, CDR2 SQIVND (reference sequence). This chain's CDR3 is CASSITDRVNTGELFF. CDR3 nucleotides: TGTGCCAGTAGTATTACGGACAGGGTAAACACCGGGGAGCTGTTTTTT.